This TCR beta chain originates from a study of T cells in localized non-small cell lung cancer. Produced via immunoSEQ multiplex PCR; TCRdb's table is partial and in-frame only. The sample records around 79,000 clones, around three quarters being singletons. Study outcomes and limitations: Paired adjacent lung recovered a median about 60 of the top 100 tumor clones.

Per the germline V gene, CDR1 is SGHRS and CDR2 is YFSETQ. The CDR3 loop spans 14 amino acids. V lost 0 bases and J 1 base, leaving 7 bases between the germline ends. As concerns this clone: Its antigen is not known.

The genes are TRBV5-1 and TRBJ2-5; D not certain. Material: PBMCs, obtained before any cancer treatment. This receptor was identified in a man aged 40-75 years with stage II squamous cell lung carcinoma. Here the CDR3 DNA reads TGCGCCAGCAGCTTGGGACGGCCCCAAGAGACCCAGTACTTC. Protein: CASSLGRPQETQYF.